A selection of T cell receptor beta chains follows, all from one sample in a study of blood T cell repertoires in COVID-19. The data were produced by immunoSEQ multiplex PCR, yet TCRdb's version contains in-frame clones alone and is incomplete. This sample has around 40,000 clones, with roughly 78% found just once. Sequencing input: peripheral blood. These receptor sequences come from a man in his sixties or seventies with acute or convalescent COVID-19. Both conserved end residues are part of each CDR3. Each record gives: V gene, J gene, CDR3 protein.

v_call: TRBV6-2/TRBV6-3; j_call: TRBJ2-5; cdr3_aa: CASSGTESQETQYF
v_call: TRBV6-6; j_call: TRBJ2-7; cdr3_aa: CASNPTSAEEQYF
v_call: TRBV28; j_call: TRBJ2-5; cdr3_aa: CASRKQGYETQYF
v_call: TRBV7-2; j_call: TRBJ2-7; cdr3_aa: CASSLSRLAGAEQYF
v_call: TRBV20-1; j_call: TRBJ2-4; cdr3_aa: CSASSSGTAKNIQYF
v_call: TRBV10-3; j_call: TRBJ2-5; cdr3_aa: CATGIAGAEWRQYF
v_call: TRBV19; j_call: TRBJ1-1; cdr3_aa: CASSPAGGVATEAFF
v_call: TRBV24-1; j_call: TRBJ1-5; cdr3_aa: CATSEGGGGEQPQHF
v_call: TRBV6-5; j_call: TRBJ2-4; cdr3_aa: CASSSLAGGKNIQYF
v_call: TRBV5-3; j_call: TRBJ2-3; cdr3_aa: CARRSLVGTDTQYF
v_call: TRBV15; j_call: TRBJ2-1; cdr3_aa: CATKAGRSYNEQFF
v_call: TRBV2; j_call: TRBJ2-6; cdr3_aa: CASSEVQGSGANVLTF
v_call: TRBV7-2; j_call: TRBJ1-4; cdr3_aa: CASSLEGTGLEKLFF
v_call: TRBV7-3; j_call: TRBJ2-1; cdr3_aa: CASSLNPGTTYNEQFF
v_call: TRBV18; j_call: TRBJ1-3; cdr3_aa: CASSPPVSSGNTIYF
v_call: TRBV6-6; j_call: TRBJ2-7; cdr3_aa: CASSQEWGGREQYF
v_call: TRBV15; j_call: TRBJ1-4; cdr3_aa: CATSSFYGTEREKLFF
v_call: TRBV28; j_call: TRBJ1-6; cdr3_aa: CASSVTGSGSPLHF
v_call: TRBV6-5; j_call: TRBJ2-3; cdr3_aa: CASRQQGRTDTQYF
v_call: TRBV12-3/TRBV12-4; j_call: TRBJ1-5; cdr3_aa: CASSLGGEQPQHF
v_call: TRBV24-1; j_call: TRBJ2-1; cdr3_aa: CATSDPTSGTFYNEQFF
v_call: TRBV19; j_call: TRBJ2-7; cdr3_aa: CASSTVAGEGSYEQYF
v_call: TRBV7-3; j_call: TRBJ1-1; cdr3_aa: CASSWEGNTEAFF
v_call: TRBV14; j_call: TRBJ2-3; cdr3_aa: CATAGRGDTQYF
v_call: TRBV5-1; j_call: TRBJ2-6; cdr3_aa: CASRRGAALGGANVLTF
v_call: TRBV28; j_call: TRBJ2-3; cdr3_aa: CASSLGDRVDTQYF
v_call: TRBV29-1; j_call: TRBJ2-1; cdr3_aa: CSVEKISGNRNEQFF
v_call: TRBV10-3; j_call: TRBJ1-1; cdr3_aa: CAISVVDRPNTEAFF
v_call: TRBV28; j_call: TRBJ1-2; cdr3_aa: CASSLWGQNNGYTF
v_call: TRBV7-9; j_call: TRBJ2-1; cdr3_aa: CASSFTPGTSGLGEQFF
v_call: TRBV14; j_call: TRBJ1-1; cdr3_aa: CASSQGSNTEAFF
v_call: TRBV7-2; j_call: TRBJ2-3; cdr3_aa: CASSFLSGGRADTQYF
v_call: TRBV10-3; j_call: TRBJ2-3; cdr3_aa: CASCRGGEKSLPQYF
v_call: TRBV27; j_call: TRBJ1-4; cdr3_aa: CASSLGRGSEKLFF
v_call: TRBV4-2; j_call: TRBJ1-2; cdr3_aa: CASSQEAEYYGYTF
v_call: TRBV7-2; j_call: TRBJ2-7; cdr3_aa: CASSLAGSSYEQYF
v_call: TRBV24-1; j_call: TRBJ2-3; cdr3_aa: CATSDRAGGAADTQYF
v_call: TRBV6-5; j_call: TRBJ2-7; cdr3_aa: CASGGEDYEQYF
v_call: TRBV11-2; j_call: TRBJ1-2; cdr3_aa: CASSPTDRYGYTF
v_call: TRBV14; j_call: TRBJ1-5; cdr3_aa: CASSQAPPGQPIYSNQPQHF
v_call: TRBV24-1; j_call: TRBJ1-2; cdr3_aa: CATSDSVNYGYTF
v_call: TRBV19; j_call: TRBJ1-1; cdr3_aa: CASSMRVSDTEAFF
v_call: TRBV5-4; j_call: TRBJ1-1; cdr3_aa: CASSGGAGVGTEAFF
v_call: TRBV27; j_call: TRBJ2-7; cdr3_aa: CVVGVGEQYF
v_call: TRBV7-2; j_call: TRBJ2-7; cdr3_aa: CASSLTSYEQYF
v_call: TRBV28; j_call: TRBJ2-3; cdr3_aa: CASSLARFTDTQYF
v_call: TRBV6-5; j_call: TRBJ1-1; cdr3_aa: CASSYSLDRPNPKAFF
v_call: TRBV28; j_call: TRBJ1-1; cdr3_aa: CASSPRVARALRTEAFF
v_call: TRBV12-3/TRBV12-4; j_call: TRBJ2-7; cdr3_aa: CASSPGQAYEQYF
v_call: TRBV7-2; j_call: TRBJ2-7; cdr3_aa: CASSLAGTSGSSAYEQYF
v_call: TRBV4-1; j_call: TRBJ1-5; cdr3_aa: CASSRGTGTQAFGQPQHF
v_call: TRBV18; j_call: TRBJ1-5; cdr3_aa: CASSPQQGLNSNQPQHF
v_call: TRBV3-1/TRBV3-2; j_call: TRBJ1-1; cdr3_aa: CASSQEEGNTEAFF
v_call: TRBV20-1; j_call: TRBJ2-5; cdr3_aa: CSALRGETQYF
v_call: TRBV5-1; j_call: TRBJ2-7; cdr3_aa: CASSPEHYEQYF
v_call: TRBV6-5; j_call: TRBJ1-6; cdr3_aa: CASSYSGTGFNSPLHF
v_call: TRBV4-1; j_call: TRBJ1-2; cdr3_aa: CASSQGSWGQDSYYGYTF
v_call: TRBV3-1/TRBV3-2; j_call: TRBJ2-2; cdr3_aa: CASTGGLAANTGELFF
v_call: TRBV7-9; j_call: TRBJ2-2; cdr3_aa: CASSRAGTNTGELFF